These 17 T cell receptor beta chains share one sample of origin, sequenced in a study of spatial heterogeneity in lung cancer (dated by TCRdb to the late 2010s). The library was made by 5' RACE. Data came from a NextSeq 500. TCRdb reworked the public reads: Q25 trimming with fastp, MiXCR clone assembly, productive beta chains retained. All rows with the same CDR3 protein become a single entry with the most common DNA and genes. This sample is represented by roughly 20,000 distinct CDR3 sequences; 2.8% of them were singletons. Approximately 8.3% of the sample is taken by the ten largest. Their cognate antigens are unknown. Summary of the overall study and its limitations: The number of expanded intratumoral alpha and beta TCRs correlated with the tumor nonsynonymous mutation count.

In light of the paper, this sample's time point label describes: sample taken at primary tumor resection. The sample here was lung tumor tissue, taken at surgery. Receptors originate from a male donor with early-stage non-small cell lung cancer.

This clonotype was counted ten times or more. The J gene is TRBJ1-1, the V gene TRBV20-1, with TRBD1 matching 7 bases. CDR1 and CDR2 (germline): DFQATT, SNEGSKA (reference sequence). Germline trimming cut 5 bases from V and 1 base from J; bases unmatched to any gene: 4. CDR3 size: 13 residues. The CDR3 nucleotides read TGCAGTGCTTCACGGACAGGGAACACTGAAGCTTTCTTT. This encodes CSASRTGNTEAFF.

There are many counts of this clonotype. The chain is built from TRBV3-1 and TRBJ2-3; 8 nucleotides agree with TRBD2. Trimming at V came to 2 bases and at J to 3 bases, leaving 4 bases not matched to a gene. Germline loops: CDR1 LGHDT, CDR2 YNNKEL (reference sequence). The CDR3 consists of 15 residues. The CDR3 here is CASSQYAGGTDTQYF. In nucleotides, the CDR3 is TGTGCCAGCAGCCAATACGCGGGAGGAACAGATACGCAGTATTTT.

This clonotype was seen repeatedly, ten times or more. The chain uses TRBV20-1 and TRBJ1-6; D unclear. V was clipped by 2 bases and J by 10 bases, with 12 bases between them. CDR1 is DFQATT, CDR2 SNEGSKA, per germline (reference sequence). The CDR3 contains 13 residues. CDR3 nucleotide sequence: TGCAGTGCTAGATTTCAGCCGACATCACCCCTCCACTTT. Amino acid sequence: CSARFQPTSPLHF.

In this sample, this clonotype turned up many times. CDR3 in amino acids: CASSELGLGSLGANVLTF. CDR3 sequence (DNA): TGTGCCAGCAGTGAACTAGGGTTAGGCTCGCTCGGGGCCAACGTCCTGACTTTC. The chain links TRBV2 to TRBJ2-6; D is ambiguous. Trimming removed 2 bases from V and 4 bases from J, with 18 bases in between. Looked up from germline, CDR1 is SNHLY and CDR2 is FYNNEI. The CDR3 is made up of 18 amino acids.

This clonotype came up many times. The chain is built from TRBV20-1 and TRBJ2-5, with TRBD2 as a possible D gene (6 bases). This CDR3 is 13 amino acids long. Germline CDR1 is DFQATT and CDR2 is SNEGSKA (reference sequence). Between the trimmed V and J ends, which lost 3 bases and 5 bases, there was a span of 13 bases. The CDR3 region is CSASGSRTETQYF. The DNA of the CDR3 is TGCAGTGCTAGCGGGAGTAGGACTGAGACCCAGTACTTC.

This clonotype was counted many times. The V call is TRBV3-1, the J call TRBJ2-1; D is unclear. This CDR3 contains 15 residues. Trimming removed 0 bases from V and 11 bases from J, with 17 bases in between. Germline loops: CDR1 LGHDT, CDR2 YNNKEL (reference sequence). The CDR3 coding sequence is TGTGCCAGCAGCCAAGACTCAAGGGCGGCCCGCCAGCAGTTCTTC. Its protein is CASSQDSRAARQQFF.

In this sample, this clonotype turned up many times. V usage is TRBV12-3 or TRBV12-4 and J usage is TRBJ2-2; D may be TRBD1 (6 bases). Between the trimmed V and J ends, which lost 6 bases and 3 bases, there was a span of 11 bases. This CDR3 spans 14 amino acids. The CDR3 reads CASRKAGDTGELFF. DNA for the CDR3: TGTGCCAGCAGGAAGGCAGGGGACACCGGGGAGCTGTTTTTT.

This clonotype was recorded at least ten times. The rearrangement uses TRBV6-1 and TRBJ1-2; 9 nucleotides match TRBD1. The CDR3 is 15 amino acids. With 4 bases clipped from V and 4 bases from J, the junction kept 7 bases outside the gene matches. CDR1 MNHNS and CDR2 SASEGT come from the germline V gene. The CDR3 DNA reads as TGTGCCAGCAGTGCTGGGACAGGGCCCTCCTATGGCTACACCTTC. As protein: CASSAGTGPSYGYTF.

This clonotype was recorded many times. This chain connects TRBV2 to TRBJ2-1; D possibly matches TRBD1 or TRBD2 (5 bases each). Germline V gives CDR1 SNHLY, CDR2 FYNNEI. With 4 bases removed from V and 4 bases from J, the gap between germline ends came to 14 bases. This CDR3 spans 15 amino acids. CDR3 DNA sequence: TGTGCCAGCAGTGTAGAGAGGGGACCTTACAATGAGCAGTTCTTC. Its translation: CASSVERGPYNEQFF.

This clonotype was recorded many times. V gene TRBV27 combines with J gene TRBJ2-4; D remains ambiguous. Looked up from germline, CDR1 is MNHEY and CDR2 is SMNVEV (reference sequence). V dropped 7 bases and J dropped 0 bases, with 16 bases sitting between them. This CDR3 contains 16 residues. Written as DNA, the CDR3 is TGTGCCAGCACGACTCGCAACAGATTAGCCAAAAACATTCAGTACTTC. Amino acids: CASTTRNRLAKNIQYF.

Remarks on this clonotype: A read error may explain this, as a much larger clone is one base away. CDR3 bases: TGTGCCAGCAACACATGGGATAACTATGGCTACACCTTC. Translated: CASNTWDNYGYTF. The chain employs TRBV6-6 and TRBJ1-2; no clear D. From germline, CDR1 is MNHNY and CDR2 SVGAGI (reference sequence). CDR3 length: 13 residues. Trimming stripped 7 bases from V and 1 base from J, with 10 bases between.

This clonotype was detected many times. The chain recombines TRBV5-1 with TRBJ2-5, with TRBD1 identical over 7 bases. This CDR3 is built from 15 residues. The V gene end was trimmed by 0 bases and the J gene end by 6 bases; junction bases not matched to a gene: 8. The germline V gene has CDR1 SGHRS and CDR2 YFSETQ. As DNA, the CDR3 is TGCGCCAGCAGCTTGGGGGGACAGATGGGCAAGACCCAGTACTTC. Translated: CASSLGGQMGKTQYF.

This clonotype was seen many times. An end of the junction differs from the germline gene, which may be a read error. The chain combines TRBV6-2 or TRBV6-3 with TRBJ2-3, with 9 bases matching TRBD2. This CDR3 is 15 amino acids long. Germline V gene lookup returns CDR1 MNHEY and CDR2 SVGEGT. The CDR3 sequence is CASNGAGGSEDTRYF. The CDR3 DNA reads as TGTGCCAGCAATGGGGCGGGAGGGAGTGAAGATACGCGGTATTTT.

This clonotype has a count of ten or more. This sequence joins TRBV5-1 and TRBJ2-1; 12 bases fit TRBD2. The J segment lost 7 bases and the V segment lost 2 bases, leaving 1 base of the junction unmatched. This CDR3 spans 14 amino acids. Germline-derived CDR1 and CDR2 are SGHRS and YFSETQ. The CDR3: CASSLLAGGNEQFF. DNA for the CDR3: TGCGCCAGCAGCTTACTAGCGGGAGGAAATGAGCAGTTCTTC.

In its sample, this clonotype was seen many times. The rearrangement links TRBV3-1 to TRBJ2-3; no reliable D call. Trimming cost V 4 bases and J 1 base, with 12 bases left between them. Germline assignment: CDR1 LGHDT and CDR2 YNNKEL (reference sequence). This CDR3 has 15 residues. The DNA of the CDR3 is TGTGCCAGCAGCCGGACGGAGTCCCGCACAGATACGCAGTATTTT. Its translation is CASSRTESRTDTQYF.

The V and J genes are TRBV5-1 and TRBJ2-5, with D perhaps given as TRBD1 or TRBD2 (5 bases each). This CDR3 spans 14 amino acids. Looked up from germline, CDR1 is SGHRS and CDR2 is YFSETQ. Trimming shortened V by 6 bases and J by 5 bases, and 17 bases separated the two germline ends. CDR3 nucleotides: TGCGCCAGCAATCGTCGGGGCTTGGAGGAGACCCAGTACTTC. It encodes CASNRRGLEETQYF.

This clonotype was counted at least ten times. The V gene is TRBV11-3, the J gene TRBJ2-7; D perhaps matches TRBD1 (6 bases). The CDR3 runs to 13 residues. V shed 5 bases and J shed 5 bases, with 13 bases lying between them. CDR1 SGHNT and CDR2 YENEEA come from the germline V gene. The CDR3 spells CASSPTGFNEQYF. CDR3 in DNA: TGTGCCAGCAGCCCAACAGGGTTCAACGAGCAGTACTTC. The full variable domain, in which reference TRBV11-3 and TRBJ2-7 provide the parts outside the CDR3, is EAGVVQSPRYKIIEKKQPVAFWCNPISGHNTLYWYLQNLGQGPELLIRYENEEAVDDSQLPKDRFSAERLKGVDSTLKIQPAELGDSAVYLCASSPTGFNEQYFGPGTRLTVT.